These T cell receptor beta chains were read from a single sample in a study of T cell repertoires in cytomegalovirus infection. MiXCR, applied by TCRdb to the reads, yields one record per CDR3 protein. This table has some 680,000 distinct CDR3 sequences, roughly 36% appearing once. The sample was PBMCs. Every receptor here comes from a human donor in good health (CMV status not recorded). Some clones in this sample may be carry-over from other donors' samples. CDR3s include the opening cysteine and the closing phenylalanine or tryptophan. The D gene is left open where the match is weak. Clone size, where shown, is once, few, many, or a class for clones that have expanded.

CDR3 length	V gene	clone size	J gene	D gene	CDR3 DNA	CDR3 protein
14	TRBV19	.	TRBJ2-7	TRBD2	TGTGCCAGTAGTTTACTAGCGGGGCCATACGAGCAGTACTTC	CASSLLAGPYEQYF
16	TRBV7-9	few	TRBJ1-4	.	TGTGCCAGCAGTCCACTTGCCGGGACGGAGGATGAAAAACTGTTTTTT	CASSPLAGTEDEKLFF
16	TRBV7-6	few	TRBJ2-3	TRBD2	TGTGCCAGCAGCTCCGGGACTAGCGGTTGGTTGGATACGCAGTATTTT	CASSSGTSGWLDTQYF
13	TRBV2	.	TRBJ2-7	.	TGTGCCAGCAGCCCCCTTGACAGTAAAGAGCAGTACTTC	CASSPLDSKEQYF
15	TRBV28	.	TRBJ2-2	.	TGTGCCAGTTGGGGGAAGGGGACGAACACCGGGGAGCTGTTTTTT	CASWGKGTNTGELFF
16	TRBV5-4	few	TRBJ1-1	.	TGTGCCAGCAGCTTGGACAGGGCCAGCATGAACACTGAAGCTTTCTTT	CASSLDRASMNTEAFF
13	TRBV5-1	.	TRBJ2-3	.	TGCGCCAGCACCACAGGTACCACAGATACGCAGTATTTT	CASTTGTTDTQYF
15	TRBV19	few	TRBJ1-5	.	TGTGCCAGTAGTATGGATAGCACTAGCAATCAGCCCCAGCATTTT	CASSMDSTSNQPQHF
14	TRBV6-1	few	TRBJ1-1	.	TGTGCCAGCAGTGATTGGGGGTTGAACACTGAAGCTTTCTTT	CASSDWGLNTEAFF
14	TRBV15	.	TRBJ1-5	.	TGTGCCACCAGCAGAGGTGGACTCACTCAGCCCCAGCATTTT	CATSRGGLTQPQHF
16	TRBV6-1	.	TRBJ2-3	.	TGTGCCAGCAGTCAGGTTCGAGGGGATGACACAGATACGCAGTATTTT	CASSQVRGDDTDTQYF
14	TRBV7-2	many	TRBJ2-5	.	TGTGCCAGCAGCTTAGCACGGGTGGGGGAGACCCAGTACTTC	CASSLARVGETQYF
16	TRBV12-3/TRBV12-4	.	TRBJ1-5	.	TGTGCCAGCAGTTTGCGCGGGCCGTATAGCAATCAGCCCCAGCATTTT	CASSLRGPYSNQPQHF
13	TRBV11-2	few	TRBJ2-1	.	TGTGCCAGCAGCTTAAAACCGGGACCGACGGAATTCTTC	CASSLKPGPTEFF
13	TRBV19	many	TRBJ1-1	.	TGTGCCAGTAGTGCGGGGATGAACACTGAAGCTTTCTTT	CASSAGMNTEAFF
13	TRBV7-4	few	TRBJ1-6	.	TGTGCCAGCATGGGGGGAGGTAGTTCACCCCTCCACTTT	CASMGGGSSPLHF
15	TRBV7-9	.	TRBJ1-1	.	TGTGCCAGCAGCCTCGAGCTCAGGCGGGCCACTGAAGCTTTCTTT	CASSLELRRATEAFF
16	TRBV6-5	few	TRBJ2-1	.	TGTGCCAGCAGTTACTCACTAGGGGGAATCTACAATGAGCAGTTCTTC	CASSYSLGGIYNEQFF
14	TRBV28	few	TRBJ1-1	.	TGTGCCAGCAAATTGGAGGTGGGCGCGATAGGAGCTTTCTTT	CASKLEVGAIGAFF
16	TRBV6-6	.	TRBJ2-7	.	TGTGCCAGCAGTTACTCTGGCGGCTCTAGGGGATACGAGCAGTACTTC	CASSYSGGSRGYEQYF
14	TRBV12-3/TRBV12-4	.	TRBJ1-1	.	TGTGCCAGCAGTTACCTCCGACAGAAGACTGAAGCTTTCTTT	CASSYLRQKTEAFF
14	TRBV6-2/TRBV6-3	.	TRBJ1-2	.	TGTGCCAGCAGTCTAGGACGGATTAGCTATGGCTACACCTTC	CASSLGRISYGYTF
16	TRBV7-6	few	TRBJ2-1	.	TGTGCCAGCAGCCCGGGACCGCCTAAGACATACAATGAGCAGTTCTTC	CASSPGPPKTYNEQFF
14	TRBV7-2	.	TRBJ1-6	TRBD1	TGTGCCAGAAGACCGGGACAGGGTAATTCACCCCTCCACTTT	CARRPGQGNSPLHF
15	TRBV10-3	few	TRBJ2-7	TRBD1	TGTGCCATCAGTGAGGCGGACAGGGGGCCCTACGAGCAGTACTTC	CAISEADRGPYEQYF
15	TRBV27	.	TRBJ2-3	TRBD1	TGTGCCCGCAGTTTATCCCGACAGGGGGCAGATACGCAGTATTTT	CARSLSRQGADTQYF
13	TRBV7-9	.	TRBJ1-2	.	TGTGCCAGAAGCTTAGTCGGCAGACATGTCTACACCTTC	CARSLVGRHVYTF
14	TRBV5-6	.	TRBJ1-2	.	TGTGCCAGCAGCTTAGATAGGGGGAAGTTTGGCTACACCTTC	CASSLDRGKFGYTF
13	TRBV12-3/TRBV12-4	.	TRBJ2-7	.	TGTGCCAGCAGACCGGGACGACGCTACGAGCAGTACTTC	CASRPGRRYEQYF
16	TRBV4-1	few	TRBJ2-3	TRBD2	TGCGCCAGCAGCCAAGATTTCCCTAGCGGGGGAGATACGCAGTATTTT	CASSQDFPSGGDTQYF
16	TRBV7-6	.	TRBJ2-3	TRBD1	TGTGCCAGCAGCTCATCCGGGACAGGGGCCGGGAGTACGCAGTATTTT	CASSSSGTGAGSTQYF
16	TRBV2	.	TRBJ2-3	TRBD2	TGTGCCAGCAGTGATCTTTTCGGGAGGGCCGCAGATACGCAGTATTTT	CASSDLFGRAADTQYF
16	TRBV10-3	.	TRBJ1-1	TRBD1	TGTGCCATCAGTGGAACTGGACAGGGGGCGAGGACTGAAGCTTTCTTT	CAISGTGQGARTEAFF
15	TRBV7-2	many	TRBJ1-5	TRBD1	TGTGCCAGCAGCGGGAACCGGGACAGAAATCAGCCCCAGCATTTT	CASSGNRDRNQPQHF
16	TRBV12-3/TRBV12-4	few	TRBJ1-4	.	TGTGCCAGCAGTTTTATGACCTTTGCAACTAATGAAAAACTGTTTTTT	CASSFMTFATNEKLFF
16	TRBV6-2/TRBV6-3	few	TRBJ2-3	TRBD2	TGTGCCAGCAGTTCCCGACTAGCGACTAGCACAGATACGCAGTATTTT	CASSSRLATSTDTQYF
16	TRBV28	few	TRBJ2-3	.	TGTGCCAGCAGTCCCCTCCTTCGGGCTAGCACAGATACGCAGTATTTT	CASSPLLRASTDTQYF
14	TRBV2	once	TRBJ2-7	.	TGTGCCAGCAGTGATCAGGGGTCAGGGTACGAGCAGTACTTC	CASSDQGSGYEQYF
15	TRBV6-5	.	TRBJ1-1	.	TGTGCCAGCAGTTATTGGGGGGGGATGAACACTGAAGCTTTCTTT	CASSYWGGMNTEAFF
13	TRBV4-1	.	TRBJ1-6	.	TGCGCCAGCAGCCAAGCTCTTGATTCACCCCTCCACTTT	CASSQALDSPLHF
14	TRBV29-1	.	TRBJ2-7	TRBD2	TGCAGCGTACTGACTAGCGGGGGAGACTACGAGCAGTACTTC	CSVLTSGGDYEQYF
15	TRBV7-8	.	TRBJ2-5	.	TGTGCCAGCACCCTTGGGCGTGGGGGCCAGGAGACCCAGTACTTC	CASTLGRGGQETQYF
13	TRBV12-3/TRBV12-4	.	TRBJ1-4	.	TGTGCCAGCAGTCCTACACGTAATGAAAACCTGTTTTTT	CASSPTRNENLFF
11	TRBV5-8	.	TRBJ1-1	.	TGTGCCAGCAGCTGGCGGACTGAAGCTTTCTTT	CASSWRTEAFF
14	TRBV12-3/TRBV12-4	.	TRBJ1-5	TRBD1	TGTGCCAGCACCAGACAGGGGCCCGGTCAGCCCCAGCATTTT	CASTRQGPGQPQHF
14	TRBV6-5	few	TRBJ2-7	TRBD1	TGTGCCAGCAGTTCGCCCGGGACAGGCTACGAGCAGTACTTC	CASSSPGTGYEQYF